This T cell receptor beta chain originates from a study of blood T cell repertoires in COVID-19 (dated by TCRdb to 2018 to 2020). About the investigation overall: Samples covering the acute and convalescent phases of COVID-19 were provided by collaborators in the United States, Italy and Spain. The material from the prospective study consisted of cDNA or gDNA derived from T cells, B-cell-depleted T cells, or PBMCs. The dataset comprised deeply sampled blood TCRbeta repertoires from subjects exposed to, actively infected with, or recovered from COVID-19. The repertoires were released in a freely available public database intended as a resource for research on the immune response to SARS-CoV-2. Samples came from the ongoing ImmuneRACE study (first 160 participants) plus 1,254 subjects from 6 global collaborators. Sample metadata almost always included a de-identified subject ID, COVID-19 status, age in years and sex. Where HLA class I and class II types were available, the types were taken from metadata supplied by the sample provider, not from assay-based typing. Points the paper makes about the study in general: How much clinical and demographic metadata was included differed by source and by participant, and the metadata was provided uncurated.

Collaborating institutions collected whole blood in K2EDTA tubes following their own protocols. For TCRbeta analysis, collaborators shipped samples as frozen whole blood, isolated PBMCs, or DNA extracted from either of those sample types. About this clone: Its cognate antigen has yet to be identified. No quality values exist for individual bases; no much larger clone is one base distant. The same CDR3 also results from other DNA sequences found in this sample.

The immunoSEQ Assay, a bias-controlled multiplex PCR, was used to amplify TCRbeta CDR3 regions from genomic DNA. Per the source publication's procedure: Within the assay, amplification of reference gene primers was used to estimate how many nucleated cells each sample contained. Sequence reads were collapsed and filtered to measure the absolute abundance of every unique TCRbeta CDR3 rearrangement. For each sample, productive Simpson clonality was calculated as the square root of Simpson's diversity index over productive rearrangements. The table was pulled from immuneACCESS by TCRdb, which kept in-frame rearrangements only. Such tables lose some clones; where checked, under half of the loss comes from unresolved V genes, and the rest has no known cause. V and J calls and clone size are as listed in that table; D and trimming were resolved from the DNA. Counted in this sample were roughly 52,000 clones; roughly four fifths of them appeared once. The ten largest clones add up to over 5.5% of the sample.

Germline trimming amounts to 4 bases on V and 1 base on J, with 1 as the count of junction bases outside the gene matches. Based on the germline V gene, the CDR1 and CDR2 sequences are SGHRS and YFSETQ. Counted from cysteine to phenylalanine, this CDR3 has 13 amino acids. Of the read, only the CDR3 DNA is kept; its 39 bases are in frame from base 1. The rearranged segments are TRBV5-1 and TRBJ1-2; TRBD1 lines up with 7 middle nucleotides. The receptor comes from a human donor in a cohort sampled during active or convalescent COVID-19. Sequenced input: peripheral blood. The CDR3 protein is CASSRDSNYGYTF. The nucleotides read TGCGCCAGCAGCAGGGACAGTAACTATGGCTACACCTTC. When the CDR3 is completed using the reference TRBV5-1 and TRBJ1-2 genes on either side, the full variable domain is KAGVTQTPRYLIKTRGQQVTLSCSPISGHRSVSWYQQTPGQGLQFLFEYFSETQRNKGNFPGRFSGRQFSNSRSEMNVSTLELGDSALYLCASSRDSNYGYTFGSGTRLTVV.